A selection of T cell receptor beta chains follows, all from one sample in a study of cytomegalovirus exposure and HLA in healthy donors. The method was immunoSEQ multiplex PCR; TCRdb's version includes in-frame clones alone and lacks a portion of them. The repertoire holds under 200,000 clones, with approximately 83% as singletons. The sample consisted of PBMCs. The origin of the receptors is a man younger than 35 in good health and CMV-seropositive. Both conserved end residues are part of each CDR3. Each record gives: J gene, V gene, CDR3 length, clone size, D gene, CDR3 DNA, CDR3 protein. The D gene is left open where the match is weak. Size is omitted from some rows. Given values are once, few, many or a class for expanded clones.

TRBJ2-7 TRBV5-1 16 - TRBD1 TGCGCCAGCAGCTTGGGGACAGGGTGGAGCTCCTACGAGCAGTACTTC CASSLGTGWSSYEQYF
TRBJ2-7 TRBV6-6 12 - - TGTGCCAGCAGTTACGGGGCCAGCGAGCAGTACTTC CASSYGASEQYF
TRBJ2-3 TRBV7-9 17 - TRBD2 TGTGCCAGCAGACCCACACTAGCGAACGCAGTCGCAGATACGCAGTATTTT CASRPTLANAVADTQYF
TRBJ1-5 TRBV4-1 17 - TRBD1 TGCGCCAGCAGCCAATTCACTGGACAGGGAATAAATCAGCCCCAGCATTTT CASSQFTGQGINQPQHF
TRBJ2-7 TRBV4-1 13 few TRBD1 TGCGCCAGCAGCCACGGGACAGCCTACGAGCAGTACTTC CASSHGTAYEQYF
TRBJ1-6 TRBV7-8 17 - TRBD1 TGTGCCAGCAGCCCACCTCTAGGGACAGGGAAAATTTCACCCCTCCACTTT CASSPPLGTGKISPLHF
TRBJ1-1 TRBV19 15 - - TGTGCCAGTAGTATATTTGGCGGGAGGGGCGCTGAAGCTTTCTTT CASSIFGGRGAEAFF
TRBJ2-5 TRBV13 15 - TRBD2 TGTGCCAGCCGACTAGCGGGGGGGCCCGCAGAGACCCAGTACTTC CASRLAGGPAETQYF
TRBJ1-1 TRBV6-6 14 few - TGTGCCAGTTCTCTATTGTGGCAGCGGGGTGAAGCTTTCTTT CASSLLWQRGEAFF
TRBJ2-3 TRBV29-1 14 - TRBD1 TGCAGCACCCAACAGGGGACAGGCACAGATACGCAGTATTTT CSTQQGTGTDTQYF
TRBJ2-1 TRBV5-8 15 - - TGTGCCAGCACCATGGTGTCCCGGTTTTACAATGAGCAGTTCTTC CASTMVSRFYNEQFF
TRBJ1-1 TRBV19 15 - TRBD1 TGTGCCAGTAGTATTGGGACAGGGACGTCTTTGGTAGCTTTCTTT CASSIGTGTSLVAFF
TRBJ2-3 TRBV19 16 once - TGTGCCAGTAGTATCCTTGGGACATTAAGTGGAGATACGCAGTATTTT CASSILGTLSGDTQYF
TRBJ1-1 TRBV5-1 15 - - TGCGCCAGCAGAGCGGGGGGGACATCGAACACTGAAGCTTTCTTT CASRAGGTSNTEAFF
TRBJ1-5 TRBV5-6 13 - - TGTGCCAGCAGCTTGCCAGGGAGGAAGCCCCAGCATTTT CASSLPGRKPQHF
TRBJ1-1 TRBV20-1 11 once - TGCAGTGCTAGAGACGGGGCTGAAGCTTTCTTT CSARDGAEAFF
TRBJ2-4 TRBV6-1 18 - - TGTGCCAGCAGGGAAGCGTCAGGGCTAGGATTAGCCAAAAACATTCAGTACTTC CASREASGLGLAKNIQYF
TRBJ2-3 TRBV6-1 14 - - TGTGCCAGCAGTGATCAGGGTCTCACAGATACGCAGTATTTT CASSDQGLTDTQYF
TRBJ2-1 TRBV5-6 11 once TRBD2 TGTGCCAGCAGGCGGGGGAATGAGCAGTTCTTC CASRRGNEQFF
TRBJ2-5 TRBV5-4 15 - TRBD2 TGTGCCAGCAGCTCCAGACTAGCGGCCCAAGAGACCCAGTACTTC CASSSRLAAQETQYF
TRBJ2-3 TRBV9 16 - TRBD2 TGTGCCAGCAGCGTAGACTCGCGGGGGACCACAGATACGCAGTATTTT CASSVDSRGTTDTQYF
TRBJ2-5 TRBV30 15 - - TGTGCCTGGAGAATCGCAGGGGCCCTCCAAGAGACCCAGTACTTC CAWRIAGALQETQYF
TRBJ2-3 TRBV6-6 14 - - TGTGCCAGCAGTTTTGGAGCTAGCACAGATACGCAGTATTTT CASSFGASTDTQYF
TRBJ1-2 TRBV5-8 14 - - TGTGCCAGCAGCTTGGACTTATATAACTATGGCTACACCTTC CASSLDLYNYGYTF
TRBJ1-2 TRBV5-1 16 - TRBD1 TGCGCCAGCAGCTTGTATTTAGCAGGACAGGGTTCCGGCTACACCTTC CASSLYLAGQGSGYTF
TRBJ1-6 TRBV7-9 14 - - TGTGCCAGCAGTGGGAGCTCCTATAATTCACCCCTCCACTTT CASSGSSYNSPLHF
TRBJ1-1 TRBV19 13 - - TGTGCCAGTACCCCGACGGGGTACACTGAAGCTTTCTTT CASTPTGYTEAFF
TRBJ2-7 TRBV4-1 15 few TRBD1 TGCGCCAGCAGCCAAGACAGGGGGACCCTTTACGAGCAGTACTTC CASSQDRGTLYEQYF